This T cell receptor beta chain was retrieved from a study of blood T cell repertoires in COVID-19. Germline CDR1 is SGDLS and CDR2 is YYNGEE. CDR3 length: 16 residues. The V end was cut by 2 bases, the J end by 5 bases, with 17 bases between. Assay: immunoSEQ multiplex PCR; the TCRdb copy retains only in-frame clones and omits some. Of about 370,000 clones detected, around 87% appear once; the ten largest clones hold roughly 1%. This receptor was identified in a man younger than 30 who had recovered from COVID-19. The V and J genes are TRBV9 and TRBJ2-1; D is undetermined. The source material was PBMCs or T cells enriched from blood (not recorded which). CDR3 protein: CASSVIVLAAHNEQFF. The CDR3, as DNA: TGTGCCAGCAGCGTTATCGTTTTAGCCGCTCACAATGAGCAGTTCTTC.